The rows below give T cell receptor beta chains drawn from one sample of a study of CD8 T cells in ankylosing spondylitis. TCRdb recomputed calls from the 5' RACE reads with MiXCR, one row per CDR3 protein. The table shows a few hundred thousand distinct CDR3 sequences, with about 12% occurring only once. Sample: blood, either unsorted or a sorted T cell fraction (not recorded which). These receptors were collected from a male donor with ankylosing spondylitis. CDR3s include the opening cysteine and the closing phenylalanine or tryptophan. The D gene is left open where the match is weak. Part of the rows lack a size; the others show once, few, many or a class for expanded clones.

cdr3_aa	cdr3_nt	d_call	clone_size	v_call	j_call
CATTGESHNSPLHF	TGCGCCACTACGGGGGAGTCTCATAATTCACCCCTCCACTTT	-	-	TRBV10-2	TRBJ1-6
CASSPRSRHEQFF	TGTGCCAGCAGCCCTAGGTCCCGGCATGAGCAGTTCTTC	-	few	TRBV5-6	TRBJ2-1
CATSEYVRGQGAFF	TGTGCCACCAGTGAATACGTCAGGGGGCAAGGAGCTTTCTTT	TRBD1	many	TRBV24-1	TRBJ1-1
CASTLATEAFF	TGTGCCAGCACTTTAGCCACTGAAGCTTTCTTT	-	few	TRBV12-3/TRBV12-4	TRBJ1-1
CASSTQGVQETQYF	TGCGCCAGCAGCACGCAGGGGGTCCAAGAGACCCAGTACTTC	TRBD1	many	TRBV5-1	TRBJ2-5
CSARFTPGQGLQETQYF	TGCAGTGCTAGATTCACCCCGGGACAGGGGCTCCAAGAGACCCAGTACTTC	TRBD1	-	TRBV20-1	TRBJ2-5
CASSQGPSLYEQYF	TGTGCCAGCAGCCAAGGCCCCAGCTTATACGAGCAGTACTTC	-	-	TRBV3-1	TRBJ2-7
CASSHQIDTQYF	TGTGCCAGCAGCCATCAAATAGATACGCAGTATTTT	-	-	TRBV11-2	TRBJ2-3
CASGPGLAGVEQYF	TGTGCCAGCGGACCGGGACTAGCGGGAGTCGAGCAGTACTTC	TRBD2	-	TRBV27	TRBJ2-7
CASSSLTAAGNTIYF	TGTGCCAGCAGCTCACTGACAGCAGCTGGAAACACCATATATTTT	-	many	TRBV7-2	TRBJ1-3
CASSQGGHRGMNAEAFF	TGTGCCAGCAGCCAAGGGGGACACAGGGGAATGAACGCTGAAGCTTTCTTT	TRBD1	-	TRBV3-1	TRBJ1-1
CASSFPQQGRETQYF	TGTGCCAGCAGTTTCCCTCAACAGGGTAGGGAGACCCAGTACTTC	-	many	TRBV12-3/TRBV12-4	TRBJ2-5
CATSWKRGGNQPQHF	TGTGCCACCAGCTGGAAGAGAGGGGGCAATCAGCCCCAGCATTTT	-	few	TRBV15	TRBJ1-5
CAISESVIFSAWDRPDSGANVLTF	TGTGCCATCAGTGAGTCGGTGATTTTTAGTGCTTGGGACAGGCCAGACTCTGGGGCCAACGTCCTGACTTTC	TRBD1	-	TRBV10-3	TRBJ2-6
CSARDLFSGSSGRSYNEQFF	TGCAGTGCTAGAGATCTGTTTTCTGGCTCTAGCGGGAGGAGTTACAATGAGCAGTTCTTC	TRBD2	-	TRBV20-1	TRBJ2-1
CASSPADGTGPDSPLHF	TGTGCCAGCAGTCCCGCCGACGGGACAGGGCCCGATTCACCCCTCCACTTT	TRBD1	few	TRBV28	TRBJ1-6
CSASEGLGYQETQYF	TGCAGTGCTAGTGAGGGGCTCGGGTACCAAGAGACCCAGTACTTC	-	-	TRBV20-1	TRBJ2-5
CSAREPTNTEAFF	TGCAGTGCTAGGGAACCCACGAACACTGAAGCTTTCTTT	-	few	TRBV20-1	TRBJ1-1
CAWQQGYEQYF	TGTGCCTGGCAACAGGGCTACGAGCAGTACTTC	-	-	TRBV30	TRBJ2-7
CASSLEGLAGALYNEQFF	TGTGCCAGCAGCTTAGAAGGACTAGCGGGAGCACTCTACAATGAGCAGTTCTTC	TRBD2	-	TRBV11-2	TRBJ2-1
CAIRERGGVTINRGNEQFF	TGTGCCATCAGGGAGAGGGGGGGAGTCACGATCAACCGGGGCAATGAGCAGTTCTTC	-	-	TRBV10-3	TRBJ2-1
CASSPPGTGNEKLFF	TGTGCCAGCTCACCACCCGGGACAGGGAATGAAAAACTGTTTTTT	TRBD1	-	TRBV18	TRBJ1-4
CASSPTPAGGSYEQYF	TGCGCCAGCAGCCCCACCCCGGCGGGTGGCTCCTACGAGCAGTACTTC	-	-	TRBV5-1	TRBJ2-7
CATSDLGLAGRETQYF	TGTGCCACCAGTGACCTGGGACTAGCGGGGAGGGAGACCCAGTACTTC	TRBD2	-	TRBV24-1	TRBJ2-5
CASSDGSYSYNEQFF	TGTGCCAGCAGCGACGGGAGCTACTCCTACAATGAGCAGTTCTTC	-	few	TRBV3-1	TRBJ2-1
CASSLGTGSIGNTIYF	TGCGCCAGCAGCTTGGGGACAGGGTCAATTGGAAACACCATATATTTT	TRBD1	-	TRBV5-1	TRBJ1-3
CASSPSDRVRETQYF	TGTGCCAGCAGCCCCTCGGACAGGGTTCGAGAGACCCAGTACTTC	TRBD1	-	TRBV7-7	TRBJ2-5
CASSMTAGVGTGELFF	TGTGCCAGTAGTATGACAGCGGGAGTAGGAACCGGGGAGCTGTTTTTT	TRBD2	few	TRBV19	TRBJ2-2
CASSPVTGSPGELFF	TGTGCCAGCTCACCCGTGACAGGGAGCCCGGGGGAGCTGTTTTTT	TRBD1	-	TRBV18	TRBJ2-2
CASSLWRSVRNTIYF	TGTGCCAGCAGTTTATGGAGGTCGGTCAGAAACACCATATATTTT	-	few	TRBV28	TRBJ1-3
CSAGSRHHNEQFF	TGCAGTGCTGGAAGCCGGCACCACAATGAGCAGTTCTTC	-	few	TRBV20-1	TRBJ2-1
CATSDLGLAEQFF	TGTGCCACCAGTGATCTCGGACTAGCTGAGCAGTTCTTC	TRBD2	few	TRBV24-1	TRBJ2-1
CASSLVAGGGGSSYNEQFF	TGTGCCAGCAGCTTGGTAGCGGGAGGAGGGGGTAGCTCCTACAATGAGCAGTTCTTC	TRBD2	many	TRBV5-4	TRBJ2-1
CASSYARGEAFF	TGTGCCAGCAGTTACGCGCGAGGTGAAGCTTTCTTT	-	many	TRBV6-6	TRBJ1-1
CASRGGASAPQETQYF	TGCGCCAGCAGGGGGGGAGCTAGCGCCCCACAAGAGACCCAGTACTTC	-	many	TRBV4-1	TRBJ2-5
CASRPTKESKNIQYF	TGCGCCAGCAGACCCACTAAGGAGTCCAAAAACATTCAGTACTTC	-	few	TRBV4-1	TRBJ2-4
CASSLTGGAGSPLHF	TGCGCCAGCAGCTTGACAGGGGGCGCCGGCTCACCCCTCCACTTT	TRBD1	many	TRBV5-1	TRBJ1-6